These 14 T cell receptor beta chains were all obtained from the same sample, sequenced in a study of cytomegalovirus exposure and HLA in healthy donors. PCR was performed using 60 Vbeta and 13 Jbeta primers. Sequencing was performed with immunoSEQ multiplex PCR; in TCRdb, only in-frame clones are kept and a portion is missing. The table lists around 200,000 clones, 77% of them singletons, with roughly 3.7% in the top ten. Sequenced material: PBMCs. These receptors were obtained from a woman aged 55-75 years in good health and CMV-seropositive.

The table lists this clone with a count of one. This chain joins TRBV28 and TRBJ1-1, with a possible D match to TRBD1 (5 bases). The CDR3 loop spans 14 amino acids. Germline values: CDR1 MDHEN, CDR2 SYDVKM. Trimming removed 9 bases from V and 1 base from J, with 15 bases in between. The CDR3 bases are TGTGCCAGTCAACCCAGGGAAGGGAACACTGAAGCTTTCTTT. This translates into CASQPREGNTEAFF.

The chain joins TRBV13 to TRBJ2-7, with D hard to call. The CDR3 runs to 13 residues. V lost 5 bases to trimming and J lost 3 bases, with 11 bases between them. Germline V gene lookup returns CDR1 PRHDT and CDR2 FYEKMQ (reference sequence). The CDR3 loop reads CASSPTPNYEQYF. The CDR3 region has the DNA TGTGCCAGCAGCCCCACACCAAACTACGAGCAGTACTTC.

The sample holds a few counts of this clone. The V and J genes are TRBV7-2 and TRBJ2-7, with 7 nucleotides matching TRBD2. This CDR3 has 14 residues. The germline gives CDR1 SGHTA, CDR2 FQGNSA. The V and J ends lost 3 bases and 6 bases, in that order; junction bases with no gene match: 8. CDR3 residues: CASSLGGPNGEQYF. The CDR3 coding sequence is TGTGCCAGCAGCTTGGGAGGGCCAAACGGCGAGCAGTACTTC. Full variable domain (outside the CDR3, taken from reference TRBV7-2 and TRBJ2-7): GAGVSQSPSNKVTEKGKDVELRCDPISGHTALYWYRQSLGQGLEFLIYFQGNSAPDKSGLPSDRFSAERTGGSVSTLTIQRTQQEDSAVYLCASSLGGPNGEQYFGPGTRLTVT.

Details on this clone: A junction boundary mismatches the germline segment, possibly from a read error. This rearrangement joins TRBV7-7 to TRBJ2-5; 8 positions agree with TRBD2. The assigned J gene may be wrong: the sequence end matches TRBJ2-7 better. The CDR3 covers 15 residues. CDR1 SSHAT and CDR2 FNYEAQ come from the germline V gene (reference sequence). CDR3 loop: CASSLGAGDHYEQYF. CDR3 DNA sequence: TGTGCTAGCAGCTTAGGAGCGGGAGACCACTACGAGCAGTACTTC.

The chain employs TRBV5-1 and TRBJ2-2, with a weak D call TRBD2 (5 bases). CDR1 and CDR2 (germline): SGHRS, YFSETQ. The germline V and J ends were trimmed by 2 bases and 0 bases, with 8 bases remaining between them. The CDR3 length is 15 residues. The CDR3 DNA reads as TGCGCCAGCAGCTTCGGAGGACCGAACACCGGGGAGCTGTTTTTT. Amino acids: CASSFGGPNTGELFF.

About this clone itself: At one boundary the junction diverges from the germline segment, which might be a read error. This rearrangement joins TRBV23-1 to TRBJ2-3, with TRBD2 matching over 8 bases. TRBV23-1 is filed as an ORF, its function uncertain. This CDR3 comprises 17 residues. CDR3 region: CVSSQSGTRTSTDTQYF. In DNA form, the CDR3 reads TGCGTCAGCAGTCAATCGGGGACTAGGACTAGCACAGATACGCAGTATTTT.

CDR3: CASSLRGTRGNTDTQYF. CDR3 in DNA: TGTGCCAGCAGCTTACGAGGGACTAGGGGGAACACAGATACGCAGTATTTT. The J gene is TRBJ2-3, the V gene TRBV5-4, with 8 positions matching TRBD2. The CDR3 runs 17 residues. V was clipped by 2 bases and J by 2 bases; unmatched bases: 10. Germline V gene data show CDR1 as SGHNT and CDR2 as YYREEE (reference sequence).

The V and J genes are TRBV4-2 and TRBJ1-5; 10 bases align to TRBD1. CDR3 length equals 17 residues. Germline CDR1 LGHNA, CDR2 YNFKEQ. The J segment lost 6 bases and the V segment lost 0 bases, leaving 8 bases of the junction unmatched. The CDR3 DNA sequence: TGTGCCAGCAGCCAAGATTTAATCGGGACAGGGGTTCAGCCCCAGCATTTT. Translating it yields CASSQDLIGTGVQPQHF.

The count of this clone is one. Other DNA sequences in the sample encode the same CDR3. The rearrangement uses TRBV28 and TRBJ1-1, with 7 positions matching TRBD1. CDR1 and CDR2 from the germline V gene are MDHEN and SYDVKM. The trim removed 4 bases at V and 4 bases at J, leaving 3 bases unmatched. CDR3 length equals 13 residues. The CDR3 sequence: CASSSGGGTEAFF. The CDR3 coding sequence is TGTGCCAGCAGTTCAGGGGGAGGCACTGAAGCTTTCTTT.

CDR3 protein: CASSIRDRGEQYF. Written as DNA, the CDR3 is TGTGCCAGTAGTATACGGGACAGGGGAGAGCAGTACTTC. The chain joins TRBV19 to TRBJ2-7, with 10 bases lining up with TRBD1. V lost 2 bases, J lost 7 bases, and 2 bases stayed unmatched. Germline lookup yields CDR1 LNHDA and CDR2 SQIVND (reference sequence). This CDR3 contains 13 residues.

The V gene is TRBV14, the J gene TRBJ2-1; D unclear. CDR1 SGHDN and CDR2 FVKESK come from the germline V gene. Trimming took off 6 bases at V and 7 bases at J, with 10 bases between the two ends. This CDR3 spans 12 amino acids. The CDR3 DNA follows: TGTGCCAGCAGTCGCTCCCTAAATGAGCAGTTCTTC. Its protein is CASSRSLNEQFF.

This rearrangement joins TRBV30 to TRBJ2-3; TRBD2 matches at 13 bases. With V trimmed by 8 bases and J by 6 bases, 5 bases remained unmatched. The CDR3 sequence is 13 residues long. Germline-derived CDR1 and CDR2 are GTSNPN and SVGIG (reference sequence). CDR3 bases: TGTGCCAGTGGGACTAGCGGGATCGATACGCAGTATTTT. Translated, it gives CASGTSGIDTQYF. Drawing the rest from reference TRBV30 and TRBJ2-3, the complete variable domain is SQTIHQWPATLVQPVGSPLSLECTVEGTSNPNLYWYRQAAGRGLQLLFYSVGIGQISSEVPQNLSASRPQDRQFILSSKKLLLSDSGFYLCASGTSGIDTQYFGPGTRLTVL.

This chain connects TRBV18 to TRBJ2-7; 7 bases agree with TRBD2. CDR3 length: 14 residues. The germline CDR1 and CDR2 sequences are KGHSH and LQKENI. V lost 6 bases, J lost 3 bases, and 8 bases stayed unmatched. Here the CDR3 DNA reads TGTGCCAGCTCCCCCAGCGGGGACCTCTACGAGCAGTACTTC. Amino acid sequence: CASSPSGDLYEQYF.

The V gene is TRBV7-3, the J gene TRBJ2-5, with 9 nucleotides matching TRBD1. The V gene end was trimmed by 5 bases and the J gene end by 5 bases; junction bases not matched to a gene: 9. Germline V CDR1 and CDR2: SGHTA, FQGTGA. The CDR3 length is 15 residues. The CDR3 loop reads CASSPTGGIVETQYF. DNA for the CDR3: TGTGCCAGCAGCCCGACAGGGGGAATAGTTGAGACCCAGTACTTC.